This is a list of T cell receptor beta chains from one sample in a study of shared clonotypes between healthy human individuals. The protocol was immunoSEQ multiplex PCR, while the TCRdb copy is restricted to in-frame clones and leaves out a portion. This table has around 500,000 clones, 75% to 85% appearing once. The sequencing sample was made of PBMCs. The receptor source for this set is a woman aged 40 to 55 in good health. Some clones in this sample may be carry-over from other donors' samples. Each CDR3 is given with its conserved first and last residue. The order of the fields is J gene, V gene, clone size, D gene, CDR3 DNA, CDR3 protein. D genes are given only for firm matches. The size field is filled for only some rows; it gives once, few, many or a size class.

TRBJ2-5	TRBV19	-	TRBD2	TGTGCCAGTGGTGGGACTAGCGGGAGGGCCGGGGAGACCCAGTACTTC	CASGGTSGRAGETQYF
TRBJ2-1	TRBV28	-	TRBD2	TGTGCCAGCAGTACCTACAGGGGCCCTAGCGGGAGGGGCTCCTACAATGAGCAGTTCTTC	CASSTYRGPSGRGSYNEQFF
TRBJ1-1	TRBV5-4	-	TRBD1	TGTGCCAGCAGCGCAGACAGGGACACTGAAGCTTTCTTT	CASSADRDTEAFF
TRBJ2-5	TRBV5-1	-	TRBD2	TGCGCCAGCAGCTTGGTCGGACTAGCGGAAGAGACCCAGTACTTC	CASSLVGLAEETQYF
TRBJ2-6	TRBV7-2	-	-	TGTGCCAGCAGCCGTCGAGGCGCTAGCTCTGGGGCCAACGTCCTGACTTTC	CASSRRGASSGANVLTF
TRBJ1-3	TRBV6-1	-	-	TGTGCCGGCAGTCAGAACACCGGGCCTGGAAACACCATATATTTT	CAGSQNTGPGNTIYF
TRBJ2-2	TRBV19	-	-	TGTGCCAGTAGTACACAGGTCCCCGGGGAGCTGTTTTTT	CASSTQVPGELFF
TRBJ1-3	TRBV11-3	-	-	TGTGCCAGCAGCTTTGGGGAAAGAAACACCATATATTTT	CASSFGERNTIYF
TRBJ2-1	TRBV19	-	TRBD2	TGTGCCACCACCACCGGGACTAGCGATATTAAGCAGTTCTTC	CATTTGTSDIKQFF
TRBJ1-5	TRBV2	-	-	TGTGCCAGCAGTGCGCTTACGGGGTCCAATCAGCCCCAGCATTTT	CASSALTGSNQPQHF
TRBJ1-1	TRBV7-2	many	-	TGTGCCAGCAGCTTATATCAAAACACTGAAGCTTTCTTT	CASSLYQNTEAFF
TRBJ2-7	TRBV7-9	-	TRBD2	TGTGCCAGCAGTCAGACTAGCGGAACCTACGAGCAGTACTTC	CASSQTSGTYEQYF
TRBJ2-2	TRBV5-6	-	-	TGTGCCAGCAGCTTTTCTTCCGGGGAGCTGTTTTTT	CASSFSSGELFF
TRBJ2-1	TRBV25-1	-	TRBD2	TGTGCCAGCAGTGAGGGGGCGGGAGGGTGGTGCAACGAGCAGTTCTTC	CASSEGAGGWCNEQFF
TRBJ2-5	TRBV19	-	TRBD1	TGTGCCAGTAGTCCCCGCGGGACAGGGGTGGAAGAGACCCAGTACTTC	CASSPRGTGVEETQYF
TRBJ2-5	TRBV5-4	-	TRBD1	TGTGCCAGCCGATCTACGACAGGGGAAGAGACCCAGTACTTC	CASRSTTGEETQYF
TRBJ2-7	TRBV27	-	TRBD2	TGTGCCAGCAGTCCTATGCCAGGGCTAGCGGACTCCTACGAGCAGTACTTC	CASSPMPGLADSYEQYF
TRBJ1-5	TRBV28	few	TRBD1	TGTGCCAGCACAATGGTAGGGGGCGATCAGCCCCAGCATTTT	CASTMVGGDQPQHF